What follows describes a single T cell receptor (beta chain). The use of a sample-barcoded 5' primer and a J-beta primer mix characterized a second PCR of roughly 6 to 12 cycles. TCRdb re-analysed the 5' RACE reads in MiXCR, keeping a single row per CDR3 protein. The table has hundreds of thousands of distinct CDR3 sequences, about 48% seen once. The record originates from a study of blood T cells in healthy people across ages. The CDR3 has 14 amino acids. Germline V gives CDR1 MRHNA, CDR2 SNTAGT. After removal of 6 bases from V and 5 bases from J, the junction contained 9 bases not matched to a gene.

The rearrangement uses TRBV6-4 and TRBJ1-2, with 7 nucleotides matching TRBD1. This clonotype was obtained from a man under 40 in good health. The sequenced sample consisted of blood. Here the CDR3 reads CASSGKGQLYGYTF. CDR3 in DNA: TGTGCCAGCAGCGGAAAGGGACAGTTGTATGGCTACACCTTC.